Each of the 14 T cell receptor beta chains below was sequenced from the same sample in a study of shared clonotypes between healthy human individuals (dated by TCRdb to about 2020). Library creation used the immunoSEQ multiplex PCR assay. In TCRdb, the immuneACCESS table is reduced to in-frame sequences with V and J assigned. These tables do not hold every clone; where another copy was compared, an unresolved V gene accounts for under half, and the others remain unexplained. For this sample the table gives about 1 million clones, of which about 84% were detected only once. The top ten clones comprise under 0.65% of the sample. Material for sequencing was memory CD4+ T cells from PBMCs. The sample's cell subset or site label is to be understood as: CD45RA-negative fraction. The receptor source for this set is a young man in good health. Some clones in this sample may be carry-over from other donors' samples.

Concerning this clone: The same CDR3 also results from other DNA sequences found in this sample. The J gene is TRBJ2-5, the V gene TRBV7-3; D not resolved. The CDR3 has 13 residues. Trimming left V 2 bases short and J 2 bases short, with 6 bases between. Germline V gene data show CDR1 as SGHTA and CDR2 as FQGTGA. The CDR3 region has the DNA TGTGCCAGCAGCTTACGGAGACAAGAGACCCAGTACTTC. Protein product: CASSLRRQETQYF.

In the case of this clone: Additional DNA sequences in this sample encode the identical CDR3. The rearrangement uses TRBV28 and TRBJ2-4, with D unclear. Germline loops: CDR1 MDHEN, CDR2 SYDVKM. Trimming removed 4 bases from V and 0 bases from J, with 7 bases in between. The CDR3 consists of 14 residues. This CDR3 is CASSSSLAKNIQYF. CDR3 in DNA: TGTGCCAGCAGTTCTTCTCTAGCCAAAAACATTCAGTACTTC.

The CDR3 protein is CAISDNSPSLYEQYF. Written as DNA, the CDR3 is TGTGCCATCAGTGACAACTCGCCGTCATTGTACGAGCAGTACTTC. The chain carries TRBV10-3 and TRBJ2-7; D remains ambiguous. The CDR3 spans 15 residues. Germline V gene data show CDR1 as ENHRY and CDR2 as SYGVKD. Trimming left V 3 bases short and J 4 bases short, with 16 bases between.

This clone has only one observation. As DNA, the CDR3 is TGTGCCAGCAGTGGACGACTAGCGGGACACTACAATGAGCAGTTCTTC. Encoded protein: CASSGRLAGHYNEQFF. The V and J genes are TRBV6-1 and TRBJ2-1, with 11 bases that match TRBD2. Germline values: CDR1 MNHNS, CDR2 SASEGT. CDR3 size: 16 residues. V was pared by 4 bases and J by 3 bases, with 5 bases of the junction left unmatched.

The CDR3 coding sequence is TGCAGGGGGGACAGCCAAGAGACCCAGTACTTC. It translates to CRGDSQETQYF. The chain uses TRBV20-1 and TRBJ2-5, with 7 bases aligning to TRBD1. Per the germline V gene, CDR1 is DFQATT and CDR2 is SNEGSKA (reference sequence). The CDR3 is 11 residues long.

The chain has TRBV10-3 and TRBJ2-7; the match to TRBD1 covers 7 bases. V was clipped by 4 bases and J by 2 bases; unmatched bases: 5. Germline CDR1 and CDR2: ENHRY and SYGVKD. This CDR3 has 14 amino acids. The CDR3 loop reads CAISGTGPTYEQYF. CDR3 DNA: TGTGCCATCAGTGGGACAGGCCCCACCTACGAGCAGTACTTC.

This sequence joins TRBV28 and TRBJ1-4, with unresolved D. In germline, CDR1 is MDHEN, CDR2 SYDVKM. The CDR3 is 13 residues long. The V gene lost 7 bases and the J gene lost 5 bases, with 11 bases spanning the gap. The CDR3 is CASTSVINEKLFF. The CDR3 coding sequence is TGTGCCAGCACGTCAGTGATCAATGAAAAACTGTTTTTT.

This chain connects TRBV7-2 to TRBJ2-7, with D uncertain. The CDR3 covers 15 residues. V was trimmed by 1 base and J by 4 bases, leaving 14 bases between them. The germline CDR1 and CDR2 sequences are SGHTA and FQGNSA. CDR3 DNA sequence: TGTGCCAGCAGCTTAGTTTATTCAGCCAGATACGAGCAGTACTTC. This codes for CASSLVYSARYEQYF.

Regarding this clone: The same CDR3 can be traced to other DNA sequences in this sample. The chain employs TRBV15 and TRBJ1-1; 8 positions match TRBD1. Germline V gives CDR1 LNHNV, CDR2 YYDKDF (reference sequence). J gave up 1 base and V 3 bases, and 4 bases lay outside the gene matches. The CDR3 runs to 15 residues. The CDR3 DNA sequence: TGTGCCACCAGCAGCGGACAGGGTGGGAACACTGAAGCTTTCTTT. This translates into CATSSGQGGNTEAFF.

This clone showed up just a few times. The chain links TRBV19 to TRBJ1-5; D possibly corresponds to TRBD1 (6 bases). Germline V gene data show CDR1 as LNHDA and CDR2 as SQIVND (reference sequence). CDR3 length: 17 residues. V was trimmed by 6 bases and J by 1 base, leaving 19 bases between them. This chain's CDR3 is CASSFIQGSGSNQPQHF. The CDR3 region has the DNA TGTGCCAGTAGCTTTATACAGGGTAGCGGAAGCAATCAGCCCCAGCATTTT.

This clone appeared once. The chain employs TRBV28 and TRBJ2-3; 7 bases line up with TRBD2. Germline V CDR1 and CDR2: MDHEN, SYDVKM. This CDR3 spans 15 amino acids. With V trimmed by 3 bases and J by 3 bases, 6 bases remained unmatched. The CDR3 here is CASSFSGRLTDTQYF. The CDR3 region has the DNA TGTGCCAGCAGTTTCTCCGGGAGGTTAACAGATACGCAGTATTTT.

V is TRBV2 and J is TRBJ1-2; D gene unclear. Germline V CDR1 and CDR2: SNHLY, FYNNEI. The V and J ends lost 6 bases and 4 bases respectively, with 12 bases between them. This CDR3 contains 13 residues. The CDR3 is CASSATPTYGYTF. CDR3 nucleotides: TGTGCCAGCAGCGCCACACCGACCTATGGCTACACCTTC.

The chain employs TRBV2 and TRBJ1-4; tentatively, D is TRBD1 (5 bases). Germline V gene lookup returns CDR1 SNHLY and CDR2 FYNNEI. Trimming took off 7 bases at V and 10 bases at J, with 16 bases between the two ends. The CDR3 runs to 13 residues. CDR3 in amino acids: CASKGDQGGKLFF. The CDR3, as DNA: TGTGCCAGCAAAGGGGACCAGGGTGGAAAACTGTTTTTT.

CDR3: CASSLVQADYGYTF. CDR3 DNA: TGCGCCAGCAGCTTGGTACAGGCAGACTATGGCTACACCTTC. The chain combines TRBV5-1 with TRBJ1-2, with a weak D call TRBD1 (5 bases). CDR3 length: 14 amino acids. Trimming removed 0 bases from V and 3 bases from J, with 9 bases in between. From germline, CDR1 is SGHRS and CDR2 YFSETQ.